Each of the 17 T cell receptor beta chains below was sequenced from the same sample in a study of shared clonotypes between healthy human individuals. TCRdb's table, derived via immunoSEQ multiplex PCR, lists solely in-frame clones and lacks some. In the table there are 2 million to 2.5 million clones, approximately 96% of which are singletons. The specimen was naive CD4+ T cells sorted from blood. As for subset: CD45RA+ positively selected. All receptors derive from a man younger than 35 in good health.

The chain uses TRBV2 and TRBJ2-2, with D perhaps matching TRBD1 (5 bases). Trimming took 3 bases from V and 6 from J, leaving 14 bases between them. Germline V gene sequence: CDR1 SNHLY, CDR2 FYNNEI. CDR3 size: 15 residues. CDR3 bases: TGTGCCAGCAGTGACAGGGTGGTAGGGTCCGGGGAGCTGTTTTTT. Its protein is CASSDRVVGSGELFF.

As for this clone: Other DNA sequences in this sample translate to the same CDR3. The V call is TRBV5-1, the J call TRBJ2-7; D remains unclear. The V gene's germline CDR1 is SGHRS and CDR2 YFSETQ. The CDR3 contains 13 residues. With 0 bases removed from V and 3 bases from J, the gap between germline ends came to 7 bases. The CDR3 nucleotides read TGCGCCAGCAGCTTGGGGAGAGACTACGAGCAGTACTTC. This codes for CASSLGRDYEQYF.

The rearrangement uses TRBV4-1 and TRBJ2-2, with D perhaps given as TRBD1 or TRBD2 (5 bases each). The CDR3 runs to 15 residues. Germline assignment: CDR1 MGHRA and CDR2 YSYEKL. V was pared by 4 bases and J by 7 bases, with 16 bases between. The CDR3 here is CASSLGRDRSGELFF. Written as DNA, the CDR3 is TGCGCCAGCAGCCTAGGAAGGGACCGTAGCGGGGAGCTGTTTTTT.

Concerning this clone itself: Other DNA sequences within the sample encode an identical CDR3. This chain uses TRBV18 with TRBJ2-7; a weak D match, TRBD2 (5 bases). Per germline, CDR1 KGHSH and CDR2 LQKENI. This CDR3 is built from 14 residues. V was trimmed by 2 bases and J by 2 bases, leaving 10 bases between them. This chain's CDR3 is CASSPAGIPYEQYF. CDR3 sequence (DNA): TGTGCCAGCTCACCAGCCGGGATTCCCTACGAGCAGTACTTC. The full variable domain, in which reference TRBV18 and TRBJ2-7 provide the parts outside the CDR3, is NAGVMQNPRHLVRRRGQEARLRCSPMKGHSHVYWYRQLPEEGLKFMVYLQKENIIDESGMPKERFSAEFPKEGPSILRIQQVVRGDSAAYFCASSPAGIPYEQYFGPGTRLTVT.

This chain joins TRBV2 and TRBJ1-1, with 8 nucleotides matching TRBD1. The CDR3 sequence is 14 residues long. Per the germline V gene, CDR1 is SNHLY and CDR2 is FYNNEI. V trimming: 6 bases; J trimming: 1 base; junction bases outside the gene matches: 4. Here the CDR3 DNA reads TGTGCCAGCAGCGCGGGACAGGCGAACACTGAAGCTTTCTTT. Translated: CASSAGQANTEAFF.

This CDR3 is CASRRIQVPNTEAFF. The CDR3 DNA sequence: TGTGCCAGTAGACGAATACAGGTGCCGAACACTGAAGCTTTCTTT. The rearrangement links TRBV19 to TRBJ1-1; D may be TRBD1 (5 bases). The CDR3 sequence is 15 residues long. Trimming cost V 6 bases and J 1 base, with 15 bases left between them. From germline, CDR1 is LNHDA and CDR2 SQIVND (reference sequence).

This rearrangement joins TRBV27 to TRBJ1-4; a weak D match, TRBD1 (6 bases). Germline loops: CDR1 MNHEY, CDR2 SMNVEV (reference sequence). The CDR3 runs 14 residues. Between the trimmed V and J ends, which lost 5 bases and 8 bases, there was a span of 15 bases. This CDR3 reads CASSGGGAGEKLFF. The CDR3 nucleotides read TGTGCCAGCAGTGGGGGGGGCGCGGGGGAAAAACTGTTTTTT.

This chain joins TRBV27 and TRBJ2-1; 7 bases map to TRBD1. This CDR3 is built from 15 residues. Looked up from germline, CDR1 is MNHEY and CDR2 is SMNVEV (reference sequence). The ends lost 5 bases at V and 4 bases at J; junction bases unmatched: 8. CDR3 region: CASSTDRVGYNEQFF. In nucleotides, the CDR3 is TGTGCCAGCAGTACAGACAGGGTGGGTTACAATGAGCAGTTCTTC.

The CDR3 DNA is TGCGCCAGCAGCCACCGGACTAGCGGGACCGGGGAGCTGTTTTTT. Its protein product is CASSHRTSGTGELFF. This chain connects TRBV4-3 to TRBJ2-2, with 11 positions matching TRBD2. Germline CDR1 and CDR2: LGHNA and YSLEER. This CDR3 spans 15 amino acids. The ends lost 3 bases at V and 5 bases at J; junction bases unmatched: 2.

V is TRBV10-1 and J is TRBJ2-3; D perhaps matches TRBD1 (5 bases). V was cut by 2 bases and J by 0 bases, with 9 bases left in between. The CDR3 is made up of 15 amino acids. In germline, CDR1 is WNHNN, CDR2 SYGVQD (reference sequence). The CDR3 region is CASSEDSPSTDTQYF. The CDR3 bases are TGCGCCAGCAGTGAGGACAGTCCTAGCACAGATACGCAGTATTTT.

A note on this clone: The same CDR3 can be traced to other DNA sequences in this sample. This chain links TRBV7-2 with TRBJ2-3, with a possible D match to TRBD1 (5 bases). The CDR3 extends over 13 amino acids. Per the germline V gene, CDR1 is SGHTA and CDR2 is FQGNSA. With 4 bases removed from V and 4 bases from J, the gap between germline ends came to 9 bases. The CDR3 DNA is TGTGCCAGCAGCTCCCAGGGCCCAGATACGCAGTATTTT. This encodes CASSSQGPDTQYF. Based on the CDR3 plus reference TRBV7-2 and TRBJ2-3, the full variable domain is GAGVSQSPSNKVTEKGKDVELRCDPISGHTALYWYRQSLGQGLEFLIYFQGNSAPDKSGLPSDRFSAERTGGSVSTLTIQRTQQEDSAVYLCASSSQGPDTQYFGPGTRLTVL.

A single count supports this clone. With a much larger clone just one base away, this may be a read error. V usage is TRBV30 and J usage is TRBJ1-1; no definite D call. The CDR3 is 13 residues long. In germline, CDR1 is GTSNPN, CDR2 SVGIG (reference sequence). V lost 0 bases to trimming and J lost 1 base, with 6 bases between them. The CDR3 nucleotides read TGTGCCTGGAGTGTACAGCAGAACACTGAAGCTTTCTTT. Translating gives CAWSVQQNTEAFF.

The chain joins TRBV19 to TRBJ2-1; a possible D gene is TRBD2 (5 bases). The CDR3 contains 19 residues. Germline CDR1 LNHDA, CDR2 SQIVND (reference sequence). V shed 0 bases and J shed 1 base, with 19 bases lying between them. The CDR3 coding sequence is TGTGCCAGTAGTATAGACGGGTCAGCGGACGGAGTGTCCTACAATGAGCAGTTCTTC. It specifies CASSIDGSADGVSYNEQFF.

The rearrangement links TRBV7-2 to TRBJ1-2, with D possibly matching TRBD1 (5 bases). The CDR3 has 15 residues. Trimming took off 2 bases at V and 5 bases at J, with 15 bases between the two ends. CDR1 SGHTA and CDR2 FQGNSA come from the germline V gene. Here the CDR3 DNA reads TGTGCCAGCAGCTTAAACCCCGCGGGGGGGTATGGCTACACCTTC. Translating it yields CASSLNPAGGYGYTF.

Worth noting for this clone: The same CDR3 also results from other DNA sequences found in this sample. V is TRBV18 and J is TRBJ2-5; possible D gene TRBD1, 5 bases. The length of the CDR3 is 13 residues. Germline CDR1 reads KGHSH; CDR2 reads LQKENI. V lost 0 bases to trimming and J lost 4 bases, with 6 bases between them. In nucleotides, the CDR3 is TGTGCCAGCTCACCACCGCAGGGAGAGACCCAGTACTTC. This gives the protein CASSPPQGETQYF.

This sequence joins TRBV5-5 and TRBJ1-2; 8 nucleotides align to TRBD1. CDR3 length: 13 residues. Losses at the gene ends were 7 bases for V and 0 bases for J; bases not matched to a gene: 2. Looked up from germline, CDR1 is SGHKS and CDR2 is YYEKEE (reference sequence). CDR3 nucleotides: TGTGCCAGCGGACAGGGCCCTAACTATGGCTACACCTTC. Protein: CASGQGPNYGYTF. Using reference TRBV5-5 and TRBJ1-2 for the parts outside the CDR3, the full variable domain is DAGVTQSPTHLIKTRGQQVTLRCSPISGHKSVSWYQQVLGQGPQFIFQYYEKEERGRGNFPDRFSARQFPNYSSELNVNALLLGDSALYLCASGQGPNYGYTFGSGTRLTVV.

CDR3 bases: TGTGCCACCAGCAGAGCCCAGCGCTCTACTGGAAACACCATATATTTT. Its translation: CATSRAQRSTGNTIYF. V is TRBV15 and J is TRBJ1-3; D gene uncertain. V lost 1 base and J 2 bases, leaving 12 bases between the germline ends. From germline, CDR1 is LNHNV and CDR2 YYDKDF (reference sequence). This CDR3 comprises 16 residues.